The T cell receptor (beta chain) under discussion was sequenced for a study of Graves' ophthalmopathy and Graves' hyperthyroidism. RNA transcripts were the source from which TCR beta CDR3 regions were amplified. HTBI primers were employed in first-round RT-PCR, then a second-round multiplex PCR followed. TCRdb reanalysed the multiplex PCR reads using MiXCR and keeps one entry per CDR3 protein. The sample lists 170,000 or so distinct CDR3 sequences, less than 45% seen once, with around 5.5% in the top ten. The length of the CDR3 is 16 residues. Trimming took 7 bases from V and 0 from J, leaving 18 bases between them. This clonotype was seen repeatedly, ten times or more. Its antigen is as yet unknown. Ophthalmopathy cases showed moderate-to-severe activity, scoring CAS ≥3 and NOSPECS ≥4, with duration under 3 months. No donor had other autoimmune disease, uncontrolled infection, pregnancy or lactation. Diagnosis relied on clinical symptoms, serum thyroxine, TRAb, thyroid ultrasound and orbital computed tomography.

Study-wide results and limits: Most expanded clonotypes in thyroid above 0.001 frequency also showed up in blood.

V usage is TRBV12-3 or TRBV12-4 and J usage is TRBJ1-2; D is unresolved. The TCR originated in a woman between 35 and 50 years old with Graves' ophthalmopathy. Material: peripheral blood. CDR3 in DNA: TGTGCCAGCACATTCGGCAGATTAAAAACTAACTATGGCTACACCTTC. This sequence encodes CASTFGRLKTNYGYTF.